The sequence of this TCR beta chain was determined in a study of blood T cell repertoires in COVID-19. Study context: The United States, Italy and Spain provided the acute and convalescent COVID-19 samples. PBMCs, B-cell-depleted T cells, or T cells provided the cDNA or gDNA that made up the material.

In the study's own analysis: Reference gene primer amplification gave estimated nucleated cell counts. Libraries were prepared by immunoSEQ multiplex PCR; TCRdb keeps only in-frame clonotypes and omits some of them. The V and J calls and clone size are taken from that table; D and trimming were inferred from the DNA. The sample holds about 200,000 clones; more than 75% are singletons and the top ten take 5% to 6.5%. This CDR3 has 14 residues. The V gene lost 4 bases and the J gene lost 0 bases, with 9 bases spanning the gap. The germline CDR1 and CDR2 sequences are SGHTA and FQGNSA. Sequencing was done on a sample of peripheral blood. This clonotype was sampled from a man aged 40-49 years with active or convalescent COVID-19. The chain is built from TRBV7-2 and TRBJ1-1, with D perhaps TRBD1 (6 bases). The CDR3 DNA sequence: TGTGCCAGCAGCTCGAGGACAGTGAACACTGAAGCTTTCTTT. Amino acid sequence: CASSSRTVNTEAFF.